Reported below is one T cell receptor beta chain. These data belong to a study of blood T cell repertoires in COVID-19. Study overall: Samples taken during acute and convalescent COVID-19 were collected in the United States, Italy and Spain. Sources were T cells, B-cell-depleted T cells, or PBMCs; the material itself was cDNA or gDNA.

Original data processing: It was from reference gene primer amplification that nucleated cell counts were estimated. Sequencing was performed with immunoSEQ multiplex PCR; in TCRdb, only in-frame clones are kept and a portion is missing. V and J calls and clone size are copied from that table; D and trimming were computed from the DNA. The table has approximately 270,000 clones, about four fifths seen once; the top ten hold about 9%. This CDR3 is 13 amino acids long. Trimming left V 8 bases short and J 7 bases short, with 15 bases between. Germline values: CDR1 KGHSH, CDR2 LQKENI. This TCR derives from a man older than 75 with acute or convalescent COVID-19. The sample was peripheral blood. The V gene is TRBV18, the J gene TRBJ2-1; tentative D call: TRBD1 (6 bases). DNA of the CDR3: TGTGCCAGCACGGACAGCCGACAGAATGAGCAGTTCTTC. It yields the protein CASTDSRQNEQFF. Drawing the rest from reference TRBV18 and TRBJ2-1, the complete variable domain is NAGVMQNPRHLVRRRGQEARLRCSPMKGHSHVYWYRQLPEEGLKFMVYLQKENIIDESGMPKERFSAEFPKEGPSILRIQQVVRGDSAAYFCASTDSRQNEQFFGPGTRLTVL.